This T cell receptor beta chain was sequenced for a study of blood T cell repertoires in COVID-19. The protocol was immunoSEQ multiplex PCR, while the TCRdb copy is restricted to in-frame clones and leaves out a portion. The sample consists of 68,000 or so clones, roughly 80% of them appearing once. The CDR3 covers 15 residues. V shed 0 bases and J shed 5 bases, with 13 bases lying between them. From germline, CDR1 is SGHDN and CDR2 FVKESK. The chain has TRBV14 and TRBJ2-5; D ambiguous. The sequenced sample consisted of peripheral blood. This clonotype originated in a human donor in a cohort sampled during active COVID-19. The CDR3: CASSQDAPRWETQYF. In DNA form, the CDR3 reads TGTGCCAGCAGCCAAGATGCCCCTAGGTGGGAGACCCAGTACTTC.